This T cell receptor beta chain was recorded in a study of T cell responses to AZD1222 COVID-19 vaccine. Study-level results: Among AZD1222 vaccinees, only five or six were seropositive at baseline. Donor demographics were predominantly white British with a female majority; clonal diversity may be underestimated.

Sequencing was performed with immunoSEQ multiplex PCR; in TCRdb, only in-frame clones are kept and a portion is missing. This sample has over 70,000 clones, with 88% found just once. In regard to this clone: Its antigen is unidentified.

The V gene's germline CDR1 is LGHDT and CDR2 YNNKEL (reference sequence). V was cut by 1 base and J by 8 bases, with 8 bases left in between. There are 13 residues in the CDR3. This sequence joins TRBV3-1 (or the pseudogene TRBV3-2) and TRBJ1-4; D is unresolved. The origin of this receptor is an adult in good health. Sequencing used peripheral blood, obtained on day 0 of MenACWY control vaccination. CDR3 in amino acids: CASSQGVGEKLFF. DNA for the CDR3: TGTGCCAGCAGCCAAGGGGTGGGGGAAAAACTGTTTTTT.